This TCR beta chain was captured in a study of T cells after posttransplantation cyclophosphamide. Study results and caveats: Donor CD8+ memory clones often dominated recipient blood repertoires at later times.

Treatment was busulfan-fludarabine conditioning, a marrow graft, and cyclophosphamide on days +3 and +4. This table comes from immunoSEQ multiplex PCR, and its TCRdb copy is limited to in-frame clones, with some not included. The sample is made up of 15,000 to 20,000 clones, none counted only once. This clone showed up many times. Its antigen is not identified. Germline V gene lookup returns CDR1 SGHKS and CDR2 YYEKEE (reference sequence). The CDR3 covers 18 residues. J gave up 0 bases and V 0 bases, and 4 bases lay outside the gene matches. This clonotype was obtained from a female patient younger than 45 who received an allogeneic stem cell transplant from a related donor, was CMV-positive, and had no GVHD. The graft donor may have given rise to some T cells. V and J are TRBV5-5 and TRBJ2-2, with 11 bases aligning to TRBD1. The starting material was PBMCs, obtained after allogeneic stem cell transplant with posttransplant cyclophosphamide. This CDR3 reads CASSLAGTGGANTGELFF. The CDR3 bases are TGTGCCAGCAGCTTGGCCGGGACAGGGGGTGCGAACACCGGGGAGCTGTTTTTT.